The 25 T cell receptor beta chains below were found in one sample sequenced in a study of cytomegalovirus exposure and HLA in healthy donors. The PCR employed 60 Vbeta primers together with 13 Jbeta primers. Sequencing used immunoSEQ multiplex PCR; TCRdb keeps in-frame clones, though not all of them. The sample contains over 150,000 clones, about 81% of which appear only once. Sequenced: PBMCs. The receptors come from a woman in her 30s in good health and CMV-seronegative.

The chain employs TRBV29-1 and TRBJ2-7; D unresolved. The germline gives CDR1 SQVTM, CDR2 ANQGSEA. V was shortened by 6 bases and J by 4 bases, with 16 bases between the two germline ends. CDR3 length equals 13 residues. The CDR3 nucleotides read TGCAGCGTAGTGACTGTCAGTGGGTACGAGCAGTACTTC. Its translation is CSVVTVSGYEQYF.

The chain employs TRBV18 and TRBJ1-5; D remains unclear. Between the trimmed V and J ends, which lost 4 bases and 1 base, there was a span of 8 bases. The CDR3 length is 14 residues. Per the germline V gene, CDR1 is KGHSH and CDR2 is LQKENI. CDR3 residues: CASSHRGSNQPQHF. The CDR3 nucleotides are TGTGCCAGCTCACACCGAGGGAGCAATCAGCCCCAGCATTTT.

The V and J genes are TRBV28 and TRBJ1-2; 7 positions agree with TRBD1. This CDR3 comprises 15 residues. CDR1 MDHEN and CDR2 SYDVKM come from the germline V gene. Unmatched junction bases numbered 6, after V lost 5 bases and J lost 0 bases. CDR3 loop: CASSPQGVANYGYTF. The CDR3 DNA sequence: TGTGCCAGCAGTCCGCAGGGGGTCGCTAACTATGGCTACACCTTC.

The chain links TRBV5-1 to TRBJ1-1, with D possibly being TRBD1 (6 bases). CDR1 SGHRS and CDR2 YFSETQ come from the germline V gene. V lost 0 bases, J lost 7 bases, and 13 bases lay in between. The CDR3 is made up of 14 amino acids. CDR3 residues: CASSLGDWTDEAFF. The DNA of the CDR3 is TGCGCCAGCAGCTTGGGCGACTGGACAGATGAAGCTTTCTTT. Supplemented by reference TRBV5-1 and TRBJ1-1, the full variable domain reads KAGVTQTPRYLIKTRGQQVTLSCSPISGHRSVSWYQQTPGQGLQFLFEYFSETQRNKGNFPGRFSGRQFSNSRSEMNVSTLELGDSALYLCASSLGDWTDEAFFGQGTRLTVV.

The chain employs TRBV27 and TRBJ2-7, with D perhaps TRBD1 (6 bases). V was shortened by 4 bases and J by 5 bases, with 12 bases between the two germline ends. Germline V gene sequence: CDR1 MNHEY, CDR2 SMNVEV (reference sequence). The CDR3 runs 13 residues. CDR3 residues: CASSSNRVHEQYF. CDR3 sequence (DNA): TGTGCCAGCAGTTCCAACAGGGTTCACGAGCAGTACTTC.

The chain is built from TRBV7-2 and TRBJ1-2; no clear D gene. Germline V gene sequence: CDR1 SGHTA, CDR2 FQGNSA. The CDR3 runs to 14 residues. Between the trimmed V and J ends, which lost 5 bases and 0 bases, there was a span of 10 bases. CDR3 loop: CASSPSSANYGYTF. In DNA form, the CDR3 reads TGTGCCAGCAGCCCCAGTTCAGCTAACTATGGCTACACCTTC.

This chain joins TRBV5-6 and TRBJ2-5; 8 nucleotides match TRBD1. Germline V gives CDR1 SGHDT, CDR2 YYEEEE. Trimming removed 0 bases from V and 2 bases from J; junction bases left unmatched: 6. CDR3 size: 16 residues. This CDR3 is CASSLDRGNLQETQYF. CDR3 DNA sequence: TGTGCCAGCAGCTTGGACAGGGGGAATCTACAAGAGACCCAGTACTTC.

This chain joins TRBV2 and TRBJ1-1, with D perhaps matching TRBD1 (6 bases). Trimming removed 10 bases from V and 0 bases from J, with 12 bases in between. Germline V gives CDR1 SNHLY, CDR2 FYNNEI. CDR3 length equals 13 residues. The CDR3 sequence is CATYRVMNTEAFF. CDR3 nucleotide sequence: TGTGCCACTTACAGGGTAATGAACACTGAAGCTTTCTTT.

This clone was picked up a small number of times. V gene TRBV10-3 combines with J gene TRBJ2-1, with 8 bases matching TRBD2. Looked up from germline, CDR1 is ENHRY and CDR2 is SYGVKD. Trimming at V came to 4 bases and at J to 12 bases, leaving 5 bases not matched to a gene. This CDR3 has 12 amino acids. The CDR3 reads CAISGGLAPQFF. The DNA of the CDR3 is TGTGCCATCAGTGGAGGACTAGCACCGCAGTTCTTC.

CDR3 sequence (DNA): TGCAGCGTTGGGTCAACCGGGACAGGGGGCTACGAGCAGTACTTC. Translation: CSVGSTGTGGYEQYF. The chain is built from TRBV29-1 and TRBJ2-7; 11 bases are a match to TRBD1. Germline assignment: CDR1 SQVTM and CDR2 ANQGSEA. This CDR3 region has 15 residues. The J segment lost 3 bases and the V segment lost 4 bases, leaving 8 bases of the junction unmatched.

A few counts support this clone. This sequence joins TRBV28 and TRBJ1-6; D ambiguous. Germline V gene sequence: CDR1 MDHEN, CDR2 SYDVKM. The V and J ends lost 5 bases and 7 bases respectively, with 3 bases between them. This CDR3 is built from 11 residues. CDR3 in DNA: TGTGCCAGCAGTGAGAATTCACCCCTCCACTTT. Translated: CASSENSPLHF.

The DNA for the CDR3 is TGTGCCAGCTCACGTCCAATATCGAAGAGCTATAATTCACCCCTCCACTTT. It is translated as CASSRPISKSYNSPLHF. The chain employs TRBV18 and TRBJ1-6; no clear D gene. CDR1 and CDR2 from the germline V gene are KGHSH and LQKENI. This CDR3 has 17 amino acids. The germline V and J ends were trimmed by 4 bases and 3 bases, with 16 bases remaining between them.

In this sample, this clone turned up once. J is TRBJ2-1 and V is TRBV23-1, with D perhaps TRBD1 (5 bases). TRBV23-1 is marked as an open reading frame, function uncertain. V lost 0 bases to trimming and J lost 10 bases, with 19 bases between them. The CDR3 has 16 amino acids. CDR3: CASSQSLLTRAEEQFF. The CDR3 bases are TGCGCCAGCAGTCAATCTCTTTTGACCAGGGCCGAAGAGCAGTTCTTC.

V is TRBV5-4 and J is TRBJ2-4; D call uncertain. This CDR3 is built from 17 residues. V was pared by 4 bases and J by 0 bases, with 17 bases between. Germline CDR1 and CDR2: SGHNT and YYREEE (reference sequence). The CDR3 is CASSLEIPTIAKNIQYF. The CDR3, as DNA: TGTGCCAGCAGCCTAGAGATCCCTACTATAGCCAAAAACATTCAGTACTTC.

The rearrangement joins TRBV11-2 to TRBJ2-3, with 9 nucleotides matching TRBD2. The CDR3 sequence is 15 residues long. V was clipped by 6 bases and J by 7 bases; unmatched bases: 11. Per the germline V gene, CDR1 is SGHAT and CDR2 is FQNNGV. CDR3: CASRTLSGRRNTQYF. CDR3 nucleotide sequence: TGTGCCAGCAGAACCCTTAGCGGGAGAAGGAATACGCAGTATTTT. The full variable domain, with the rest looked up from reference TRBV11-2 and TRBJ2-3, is EAGVAQSPRYKIIEKRQSVAFWCNPISGHATLYWYQQILGQGPKLLIQFQNNGVVDDSQLPKDRFSAERLKGVDSTLKIQPAKLEDSAVYLCASRTLSGRRNTQYFGPGTRLTVL.

This CDR3 reads CASSWTGWDEQFF. CDR3 DNA: TGTGCCAGCAGCTGGACAGGGTGGGATGAGCAGTTCTTC. The V and J genes are TRBV5-8 and TRBJ2-1; 8 positions agree with TRBD1. CDR3 size: 13 residues. CDR1 SGHTS and CDR2 YDEGEE come from the germline V gene. J lost 8 bases, V lost 3 bases, and 4 bases had no gene match. Full variable domain (rest looked up from reference TRBV5-8 and TRBJ2-1): EAGVTQSPTHLIKTRGQQATLRCSPISGHTSVYWYQQALGLGLQFLLWYDEGEERNRGNFPPRFSGRQFPNYSSELNVNALELEDSALYLCASSWTGWDEQFFGPGTRLTVL.

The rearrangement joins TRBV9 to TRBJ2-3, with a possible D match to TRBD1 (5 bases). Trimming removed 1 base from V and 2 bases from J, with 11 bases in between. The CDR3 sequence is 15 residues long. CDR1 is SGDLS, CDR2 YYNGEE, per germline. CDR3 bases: TGTGCCAGCAGCGTACAGGGTGGGGACACAGATACGCAGTATTTT. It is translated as CASSVQGGDTDTQYF.

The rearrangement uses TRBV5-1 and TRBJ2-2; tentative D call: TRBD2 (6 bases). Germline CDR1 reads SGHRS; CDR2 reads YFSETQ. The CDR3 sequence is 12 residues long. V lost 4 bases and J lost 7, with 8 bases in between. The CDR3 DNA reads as TGCGCCAGCAGCGAGGGAGGCGGGGAGCTGTTTTTT. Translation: CASSEGGGELFF.

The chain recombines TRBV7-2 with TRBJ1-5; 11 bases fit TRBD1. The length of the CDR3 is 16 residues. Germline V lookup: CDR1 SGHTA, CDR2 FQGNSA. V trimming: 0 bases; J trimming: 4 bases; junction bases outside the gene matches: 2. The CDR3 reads CASSLAGTGGNQPQHF. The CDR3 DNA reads TGTGCCAGCAGCTTAGCGGGGACAGGGGGGAATCAGCCCCAGCATTTT. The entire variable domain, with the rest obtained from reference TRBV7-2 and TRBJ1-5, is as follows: GAGVSQSPSNKVTEKGKDVELRCDPISGHTALYWYRQSLGQGLEFLIYFQGNSAPDKSGLPSDRFSAERTGGSVSTLTIQRTQQEDSAVYLCASSLAGTGGNQPQHFGDGTRLSIL.

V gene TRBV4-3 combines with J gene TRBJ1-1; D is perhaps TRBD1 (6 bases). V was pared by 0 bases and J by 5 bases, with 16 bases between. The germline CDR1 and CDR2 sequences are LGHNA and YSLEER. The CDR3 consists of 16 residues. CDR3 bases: TGCGCCAGCAGCCAAGACGGCCGGTCTAGGGGGACTGAAGCTTTCTTT. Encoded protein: CASSQDGRSRGTEAFF.

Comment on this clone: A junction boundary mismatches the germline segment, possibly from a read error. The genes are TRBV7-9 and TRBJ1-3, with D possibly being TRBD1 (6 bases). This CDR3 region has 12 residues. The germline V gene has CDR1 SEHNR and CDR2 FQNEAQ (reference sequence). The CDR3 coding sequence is TGTTCCAGCAGCTTTACAGGGAACACCATATATTTT. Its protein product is CSSSFTGNTIYF.

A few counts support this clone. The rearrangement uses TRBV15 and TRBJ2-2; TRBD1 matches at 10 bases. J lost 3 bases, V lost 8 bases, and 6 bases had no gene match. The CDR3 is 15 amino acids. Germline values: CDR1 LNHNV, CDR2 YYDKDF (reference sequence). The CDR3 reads CATSLGTGDTGELFF. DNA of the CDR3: TGTGCCACCTCCCTCGGGACAGGGGACACCGGGGAGCTGTTTTTT.

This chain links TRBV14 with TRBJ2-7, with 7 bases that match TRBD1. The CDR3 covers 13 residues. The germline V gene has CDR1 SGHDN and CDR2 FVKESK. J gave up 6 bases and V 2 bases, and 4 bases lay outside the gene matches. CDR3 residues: CASSQQGDGEQYF. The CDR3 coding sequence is TGTGCCAGCAGCCAACAGGGGGATGGCGAGCAGTACTTC.

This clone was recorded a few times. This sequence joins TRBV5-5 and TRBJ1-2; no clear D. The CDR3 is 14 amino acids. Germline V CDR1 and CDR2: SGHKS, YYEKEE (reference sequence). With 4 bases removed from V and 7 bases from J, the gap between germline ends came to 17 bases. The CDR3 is CASSPFITGSGYTF. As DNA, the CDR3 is TGTGCCAGCAGCCCCTTCATCACGGGGAGTGGCTACACCTTC.

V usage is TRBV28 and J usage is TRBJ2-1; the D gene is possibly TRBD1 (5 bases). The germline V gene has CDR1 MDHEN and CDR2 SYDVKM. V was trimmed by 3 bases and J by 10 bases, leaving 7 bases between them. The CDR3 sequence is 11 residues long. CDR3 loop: CASSLGREQFF. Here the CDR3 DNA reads TGTGCCAGCAGTTTGGGGCGGGAGCAGTTCTTC.